This T cell receptor (beta chain) was recovered during a study of blood T cells in healthy people across ages. A sample-barcoded 5' primer and a J-beta primer mix were used in a second PCR of roughly 7 to 11 cycles. TCRdb passed the 5' RACE reads through MiXCR, listing each CDR3 protein once. Of a few hundred thousand distinct CDR3 sequences listed, roughly a quarter are singletons. J lost 5 bases, V lost 6 bases, and 7 bases had no gene match. The CDR3 loop spans 13 amino acids. Looked up from germline, CDR1 is DFQATT and CDR2 is SNEGSKA (reference sequence). The same specimen was also included in a second study, on T cells of mothers and their children. That investigation notes: Each child gave around 3 million TCR beta CDR3 reads (each mother, over 8.5 million).

Sequencing input: blood. The source of this sequence is a boy aged 2-9 years in good health. V gene TRBV20-1 combines with J gene TRBJ1-5; 7 bases are a match to TRBD1. CDR3 DNA: TGCAGTGCCTCCCGACAGGGAGATCAGCCCCAGCATTTT. This sequence encodes CSASRQGDQPQHF.